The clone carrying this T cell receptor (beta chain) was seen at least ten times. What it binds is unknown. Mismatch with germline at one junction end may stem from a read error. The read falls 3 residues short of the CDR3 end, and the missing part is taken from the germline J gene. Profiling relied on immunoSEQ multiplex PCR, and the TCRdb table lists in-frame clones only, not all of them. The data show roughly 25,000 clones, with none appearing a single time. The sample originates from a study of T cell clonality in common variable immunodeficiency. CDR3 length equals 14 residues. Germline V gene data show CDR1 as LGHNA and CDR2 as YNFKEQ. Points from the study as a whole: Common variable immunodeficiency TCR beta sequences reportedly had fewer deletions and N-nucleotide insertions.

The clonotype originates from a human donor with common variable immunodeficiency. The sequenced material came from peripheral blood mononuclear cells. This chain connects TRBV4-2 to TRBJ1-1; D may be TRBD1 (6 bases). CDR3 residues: CASSQETEGAEAFF. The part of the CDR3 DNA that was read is TGCGCCAGCAGCCAAGAGACAGAGGGGGCTGAA.